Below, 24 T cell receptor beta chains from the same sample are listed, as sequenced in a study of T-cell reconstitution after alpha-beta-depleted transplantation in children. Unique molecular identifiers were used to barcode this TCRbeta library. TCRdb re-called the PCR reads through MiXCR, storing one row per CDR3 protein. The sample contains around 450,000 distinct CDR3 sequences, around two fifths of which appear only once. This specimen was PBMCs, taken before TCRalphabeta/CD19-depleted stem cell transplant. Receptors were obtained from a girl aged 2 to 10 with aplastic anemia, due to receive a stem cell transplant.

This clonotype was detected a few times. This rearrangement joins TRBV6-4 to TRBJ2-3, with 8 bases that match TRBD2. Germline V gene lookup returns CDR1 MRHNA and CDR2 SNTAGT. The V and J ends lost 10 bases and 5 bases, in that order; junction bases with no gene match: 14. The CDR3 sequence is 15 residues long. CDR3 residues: CAKNGSREAGDTQYF. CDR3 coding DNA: TGTGCCAAAAACGGGTCGCGGGAGGCGGGAGATACGCAGTATTTT.

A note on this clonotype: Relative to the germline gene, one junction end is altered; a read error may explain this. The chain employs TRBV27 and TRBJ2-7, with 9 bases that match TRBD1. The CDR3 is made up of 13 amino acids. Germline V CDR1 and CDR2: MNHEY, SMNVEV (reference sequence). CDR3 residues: CASSLGTGRVLDF. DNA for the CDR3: TGTGCCAGCAGTCTCGGGACAGGGCGGGTGTTAGACTTC.

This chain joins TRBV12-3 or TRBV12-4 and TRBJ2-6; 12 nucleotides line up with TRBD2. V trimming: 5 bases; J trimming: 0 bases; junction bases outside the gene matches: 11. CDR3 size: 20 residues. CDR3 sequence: CASSTTPGLAGNSGANVLTF. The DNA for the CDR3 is TGTGCCAGCAGTACAACTCCCGGACTAGCGGGAAACTCTGGGGCCAACGTCCTGACTTTC.

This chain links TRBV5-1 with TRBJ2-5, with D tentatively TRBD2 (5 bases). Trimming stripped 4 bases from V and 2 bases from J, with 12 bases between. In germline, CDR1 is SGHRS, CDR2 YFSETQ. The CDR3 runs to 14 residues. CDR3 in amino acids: CASSPRAEQETQYF. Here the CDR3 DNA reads TGCGCCAGCAGCCCGAGGGCAGAACAAGAGACCCAGTACTTC.

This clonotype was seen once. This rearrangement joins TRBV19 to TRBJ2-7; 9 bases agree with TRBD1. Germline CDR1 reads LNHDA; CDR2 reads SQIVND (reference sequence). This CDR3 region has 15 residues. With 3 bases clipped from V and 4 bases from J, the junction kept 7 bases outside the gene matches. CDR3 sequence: CASSIRQGGEYEQYF. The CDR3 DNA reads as TGTGCCAGTAGTATTCGACAGGGGGGCGAGTACGAGCAGTACTTC.

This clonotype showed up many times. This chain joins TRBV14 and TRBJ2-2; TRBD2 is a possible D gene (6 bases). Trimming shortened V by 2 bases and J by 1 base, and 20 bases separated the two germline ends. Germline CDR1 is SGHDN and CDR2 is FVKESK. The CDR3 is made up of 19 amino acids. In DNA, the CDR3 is TGTGCCAGCAGCCAACCCTTGCAGGAGGGACTTTTGAACACCGGGGAGCTGTTTTTT. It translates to CASSQPLQEGLLNTGELFF.

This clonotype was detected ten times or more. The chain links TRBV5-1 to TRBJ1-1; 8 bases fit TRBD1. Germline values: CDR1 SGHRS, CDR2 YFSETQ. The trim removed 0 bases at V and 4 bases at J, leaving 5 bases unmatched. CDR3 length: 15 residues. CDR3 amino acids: CASSLAGGIGTEAFF. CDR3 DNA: TGCGCCAGCAGCTTGGCAGGGGGCATTGGCACTGAAGCTTTCTTT. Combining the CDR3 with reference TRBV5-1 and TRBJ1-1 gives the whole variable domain KAGVTQTPRYLIKTRGQQVTLSCSPISGHRSVSWYQQTPGQGLQFLFEYFSETQRNKGNFPGRFSGRQFSNSRSEMNVSTLELGDSALYLCASSLAGGIGTEAFFGQGTRLTVV.

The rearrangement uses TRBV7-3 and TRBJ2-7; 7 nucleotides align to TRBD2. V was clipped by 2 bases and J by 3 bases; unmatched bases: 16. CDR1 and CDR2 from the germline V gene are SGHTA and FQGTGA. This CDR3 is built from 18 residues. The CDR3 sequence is CASSLGGTISIGGYEQYF. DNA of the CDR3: TGTGCCAGCAGCTTAGGAGGGACTATAAGCATCGGGGGCTACGAGCAGTACTTC. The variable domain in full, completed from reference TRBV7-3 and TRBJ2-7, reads GAGVSQTPSNKVTEKGKYVELRCDPISGHTALYWYRQSLGQGPEFLIYFQGTGAADDSGLPNDRFFAVRPEGSVSTLKIQRTERGDSAVYLCASSLGGTISIGGYEQYFGPGTRLTVT.

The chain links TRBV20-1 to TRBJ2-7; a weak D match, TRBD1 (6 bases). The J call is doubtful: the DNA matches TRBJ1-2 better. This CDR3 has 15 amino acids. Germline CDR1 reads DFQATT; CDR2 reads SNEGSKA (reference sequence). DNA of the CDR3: TGCAGTGCTAGTCGACAGGTAGCAGAGAGAGATGGCTACACCTTC. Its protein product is CSASRQVAERDGYTF.

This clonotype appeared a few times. This CDR3 is CASSLGGGGEKLFF. In DNA form, the CDR3 reads TGTGCCAGCAGCCTGGGGGGCGGGGGAGAAAAACTGTTTTTT. V gene TRBV5-4 combines with J gene TRBJ1-4; TRBD1 is a possible D gene (6 bases). Germline V gives CDR1 SGHNT, CDR2 YYREEE (reference sequence). Trimming cost V 4 bases and J 8 bases, with 15 bases left between them. The CDR3 spans 14 residues.

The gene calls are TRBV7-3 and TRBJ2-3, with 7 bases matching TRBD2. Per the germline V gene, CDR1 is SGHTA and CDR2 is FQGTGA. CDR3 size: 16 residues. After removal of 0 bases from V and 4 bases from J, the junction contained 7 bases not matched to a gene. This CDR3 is CASSLTGGGGADTQYF. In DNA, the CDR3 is TGTGCCAGCAGCTTAACGGGCGGGGGAGGCGCAGATACGCAGTATTTT.

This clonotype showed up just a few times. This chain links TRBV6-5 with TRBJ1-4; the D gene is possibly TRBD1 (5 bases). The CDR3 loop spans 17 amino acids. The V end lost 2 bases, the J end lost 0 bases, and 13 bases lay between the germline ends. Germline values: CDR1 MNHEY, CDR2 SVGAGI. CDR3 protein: CASSYNWDGPTNEKLFF. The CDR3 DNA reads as TGTGCCAGCAGTTACAACTGGGACGGACCAACTAATGAAAAACTGTTTTTT.

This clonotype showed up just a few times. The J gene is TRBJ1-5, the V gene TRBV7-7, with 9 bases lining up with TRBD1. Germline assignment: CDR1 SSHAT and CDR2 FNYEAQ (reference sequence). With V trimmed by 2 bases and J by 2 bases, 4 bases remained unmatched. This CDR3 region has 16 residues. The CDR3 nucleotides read TGTGCCAGCAGCTTACCCGACAGGGGGGGCAATCAGCCCCAGCATTTT. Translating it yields CASSLPDRGGNQPQHF.

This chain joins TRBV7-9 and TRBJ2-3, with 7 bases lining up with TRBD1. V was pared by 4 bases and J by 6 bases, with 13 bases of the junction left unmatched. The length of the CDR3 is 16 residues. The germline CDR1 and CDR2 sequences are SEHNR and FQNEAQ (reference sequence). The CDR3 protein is CASSSITGVILDTQYF. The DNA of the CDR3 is TGTGCCAGCAGCTCCATCACAGGGGTTATTTTGGATACGCAGTATTTT.

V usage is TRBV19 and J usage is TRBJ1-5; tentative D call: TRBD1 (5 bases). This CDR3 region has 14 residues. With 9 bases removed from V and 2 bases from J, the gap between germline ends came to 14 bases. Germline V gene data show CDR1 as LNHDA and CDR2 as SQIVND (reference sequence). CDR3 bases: TGTGCCAGCGGCCCGGGCAGGGGCAATCAGCCCCAGCATTTT. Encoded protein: CASGPGRGNQPQHF.

The CDR3 sequence: CASSSHGTGIQETQYF. CDR3 bases: TGTGCCAGCAGTTCCCACGGGACAGGGATACAAGAGACCCAGTACTTC. V usage is TRBV28 and J usage is TRBJ2-5, with 9 bases matching TRBD1. The germline CDR1 and CDR2 sequences are MDHEN and SYDVKM. V shed 4 bases, J shed 2 bases, and the junction held 8 bases outside the gene matches. The CDR3 is 16 amino acids.

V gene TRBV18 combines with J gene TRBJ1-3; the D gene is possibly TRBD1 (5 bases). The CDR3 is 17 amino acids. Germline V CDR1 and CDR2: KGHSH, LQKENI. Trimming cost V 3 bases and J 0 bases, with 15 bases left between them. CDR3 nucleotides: TGTGCCAGCTCACCCACACTGGGACCGTACTCTGGAAACACCATATATTTT. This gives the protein CASSPTLGPYSGNTIYF. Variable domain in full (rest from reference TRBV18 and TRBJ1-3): NAGVMQNPRHLVRRRGQEARLRCSPMKGHSHVYWYRQLPEEGLKFMVYLQKENIIDESGMPKERFSAEFPKEGPSILRIQQVVRGDSAAYFCASSPTLGPYSGNTIYFGEGSWLTVV.

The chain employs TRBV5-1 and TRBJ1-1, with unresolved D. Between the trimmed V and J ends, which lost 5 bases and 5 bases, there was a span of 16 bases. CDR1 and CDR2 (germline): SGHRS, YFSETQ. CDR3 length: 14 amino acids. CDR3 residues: CASRTEGLGTEAFF. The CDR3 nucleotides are TGCGCCAGCAGAACAGAGGGCCTTGGGACTGAAGCTTTCTTT.

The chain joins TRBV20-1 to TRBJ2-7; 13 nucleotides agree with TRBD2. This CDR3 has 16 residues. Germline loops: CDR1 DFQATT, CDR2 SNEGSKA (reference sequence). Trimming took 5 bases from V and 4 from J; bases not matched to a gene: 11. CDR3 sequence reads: CSAGTSGRAYSYEQYF. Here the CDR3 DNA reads TGCAGTGCTGGAACTAGCGGGAGGGCCTACTCATACGAGCAGTACTTC.

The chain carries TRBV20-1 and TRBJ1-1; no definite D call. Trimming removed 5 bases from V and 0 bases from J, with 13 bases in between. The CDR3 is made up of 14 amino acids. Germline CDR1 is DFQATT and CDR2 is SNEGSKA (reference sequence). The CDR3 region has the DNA TGCAGTGCTCGGACGGTGACTATGAACACTGAAGCTTTCTTT. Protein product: CSARTVTMNTEAFF.

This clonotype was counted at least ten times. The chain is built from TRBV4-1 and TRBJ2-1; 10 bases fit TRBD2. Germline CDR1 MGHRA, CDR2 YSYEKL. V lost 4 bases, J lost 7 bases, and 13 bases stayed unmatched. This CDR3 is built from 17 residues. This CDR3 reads CASSPRGLAGDENEQFF. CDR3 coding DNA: TGCGCCAGCAGCCCAAGAGGGCTAGCGGGAGACGAGAATGAGCAGTTCTTC.

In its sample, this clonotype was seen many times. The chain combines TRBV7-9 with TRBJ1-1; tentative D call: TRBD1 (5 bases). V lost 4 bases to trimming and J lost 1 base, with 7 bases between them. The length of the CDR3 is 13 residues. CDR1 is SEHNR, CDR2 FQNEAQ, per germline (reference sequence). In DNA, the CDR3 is TGTGCCAGCAGCTGGGACGGGAACACTGAAGCTTTCTTT. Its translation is CASSWDGNTEAFF.

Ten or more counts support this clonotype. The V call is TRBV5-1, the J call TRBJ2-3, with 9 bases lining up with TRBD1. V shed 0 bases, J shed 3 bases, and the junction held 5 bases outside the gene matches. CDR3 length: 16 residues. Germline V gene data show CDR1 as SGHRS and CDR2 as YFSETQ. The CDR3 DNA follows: TGCGCCAGCAGCTTGGGGTCCGGGACAGGGACAGATACGCAGTATTTT. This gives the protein CASSLGSGTGTDTQYF.

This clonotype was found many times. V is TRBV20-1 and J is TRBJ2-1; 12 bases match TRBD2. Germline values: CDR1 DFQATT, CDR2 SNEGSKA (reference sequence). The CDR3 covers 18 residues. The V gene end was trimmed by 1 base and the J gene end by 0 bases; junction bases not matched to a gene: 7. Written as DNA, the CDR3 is TGCAGTGCTAGAGCCCATGGGACTAGCGGGTTCTCCTACAATGAGCAGTTCTTC. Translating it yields CSARAHGTSGFSYNEQFF.